The rows below give T cell receptor beta chains drawn from one sample of a study of blood T cell repertoires in COVID-19. The protocol was immunoSEQ multiplex PCR, while the TCRdb copy is restricted to in-frame clones and leaves out a portion. Among 75,000 to 90,000 clones listed, 75% to 85% were seen once. The source material was peripheral blood. Receptor source: a middle-aged woman with active or convalescent COVID-19. Both conserved end residues are part of each CDR3. The D gene is left open where the match is weak. Clone size is not always given. Where it is, it says once, few, many or a class for expanded clones.

j_call clone_size d_call v_call cdr3_aa cdr3_nt
TRBJ1-3 . . TRBV28 CASSSPAGEAGNTIYF TGTGCCAGCAGCTCTCCCGCGGGGGAAGCTGGAAACACCATATATTTT
TRBJ1-3 few . TRBV9 CASSGDRGNTIYF TGTGCCAGCAGCGGAGACAGGGGAAACACCATATATTTT
TRBJ2-5 . TRBD2 TRBV9 CASSPSAGIQETQYF TGTGCCAGCAGCCCCTCAGCGGGGATCCAAGAGACCCAGTACTTC
TRBJ2-3 . . TRBV19 CASSVAGMGTDTQYF TGTGCCAGTAGTGTGGCAGGGATGGGCACAGATACGCAGTATTTT
TRBJ2-5 . TRBD2 TRBV6-5 CASSFGTSGSQYF TGTGCCAGCAGTTTCGGGACTAGCGGGAGCCAGTACTTC
TRBJ2-7 . TRBD2 TRBV5-1 CASSLEAGTGEQYF TGCGCCAGCAGCTTGGAAGCGGGGACGGGCGAGCAGTACTTC
TRBJ2-5 . . TRBV27 CASSPSAPQETQYF TGTGCCAGCAGTCCCTCCGCGCCCCAAGAGACTCAGTACTTC
TRBJ1-1 . . TRBV18 CASSPEPGHRAFF TGTGCCAGCTCTCCCGAACCGGGACACCGTGCTTTCTTT
TRBJ1-4 . TRBD1 TRBV18 CASSPWTGRGEKLFF TGTGCCAGCTCACCTTGGACAGGCCGAGGGGAAAAACTGTTTTTT
TRBJ2-3 . . TRBV11-3 CASSLGPTDTQYF TGTGCCAGCAGCTTAGGGCCCACAGATACGCAGTATTTT
TRBJ1-3 . . TRBV19 CASTPGANPGNTIYF TGTGCCAGTACACCGGGAGCGAACCCTGGAAACACCATATATTTT
TRBJ1-5 . . TRBV6-5 CASRATQGSRQPQHF TGTGCCAGCAGAGCCACACAGGGAAGTCGGCAGCCCCAGCATTTT
TRBJ2-1 . TRBD2 TRBV10-3 CAISEGTSVNSYNEQFF TGTGCCATCAGTGAGGGGACTAGCGTTAATTCCTACAATGAGCAGTTCTTC
TRBJ1-2 . . TRBV18 CASSPGGQAYQFYGYTF TGTGCCAGCTCACCGGGGGGGCAGGCGTACCAATTCTATGGCTACACCTTC
TRBJ2-3 . TRBD2 TRBV2 CASSGLAGVPSTQYF TGTGCCAGCAGTGGACTAGCGGGAGTGCCTAGTACGCAGTATTTT
TRBJ2-7 . TRBD1 TRBV5-1 CASSLVIGTGDSYEQYF TGCGCCAGCAGCTTGGTTATCGGGACAGGGGATTCCTACGAGCAGTACTTC
TRBJ1-1 . . TRBV11-2 CASSLDGARVNTEAFF TGTGCCAGCAGCTTAGATGGGGCCAGGGTGAACACTGAAGCTTTCTTT
TRBJ2-2 . TRBD1 TRBV5-6 CASSRLDRGNTGELFF TGTGCCAGCAGCCGACTGGACAGGGGAAACACCGGGGAGCTGTTTTTT
TRBJ1-5 . TRBD1 TRBV6-1 CASSASDRVPYSNQPQHF TGTGCCAGCAGTGCATCTGACAGGGTGCCCTATAGCAATCAGCCCCAGCATTTT
TRBJ1-3 . . TRBV28 CASDSSGNTIYF TGTGCCAGTGACAGCTCTGGAAACACCATATATTTT
TRBJ1-2 . . TRBV7-3 CASSLGPGVGYTF TGTGCCAGCAGCTTAGGCCCAGGGGTCGGCTACACCTTC
TRBJ2-3 . . TRBV27 CASSLFKDTQYF TGTGCCAGCAGTTTATTCAAAGATACGCAGTATTTT
TRBJ1-1 . . TRBV13 CASSLAQGGGETEAFF TGTGCCAGCAGCTTAGCACAGGGTGGGGGGGAGACTGAAGCTTTCTTT
TRBJ1-5 few TRBD1 TRBV18 CASSPGQGVRPQHF TGTGCCAGCTCACCAGGACAGGGGGTAAGACCCCAGCATTTT
TRBJ2-3 . TRBD1 TRBV29-1 CSVAKTGGQSWTGTDTQYF TGCAGCGTTGCCAAAACAGGGGGCCAAAGCTGGACTGGCACAGATACGCAGTATTTT
TRBJ2-7 few . TRBV5-5 CASSWMRGYHYEQYF TGTGCCAGCAGCTGGATGCGGGGTTACCACTACGAGCAGTACTTC
TRBJ2-5 . TRBD2 TRBV7-2 CASSLSGGGQETQYF TGTGCCAGCAGCTTATCGGGCGGGGGCCAAGAGACCCAGTACTTC
TRBJ1-5 . . TRBV18 CASSPVSDSNQPQHF TGTGCCAGCTCACCGGTGAGTGATAGCAATCAGCCCCAGCATTTT
TRBJ2-3 . TRBD1 TRBV24-1 CATQQGVRQYF TGTGCCACCCAGCAGGGGGTCCGGCAGTATTTT
TRBJ2-1 . . TRBV28 CASSLRQGGDYNEQFF TGTGCCAGCAGTTTAAGGCAGGGGGGCGATTACAATGAGCAGTTCTTC
TRBJ1-4 . TRBD1 TRBV5-1 CASSLAPGQAPRLF TGCGCCAGCAGCTTGGCCCCGGGACAGGCTCCGAGATTGTTT
TRBJ2-5 . TRBD2 TRBV28 CASSPGGAETQYF TGTGCCAGCAGTCCGGGGGGGGCAGAGACCCAGTACTTC
TRBJ2-5 . TRBD2 TRBV28 CASSLLGTSGNQETQYF TGTGCCAGCAGTTTATTGGGGACTAGCGGAAACCAAGAGACCCAGTACTTC
TRBJ1-4 . . TRBV7-6 CASSARHTEGEKLFF TGTGCCAGCAGCGCCCGACATACCGAAGGTGAAAAACTGTTTTTT
TRBJ2-7 . . TRBV28 CASSLSLYEQYF TGTGCCAGCAGTTTATCCCTTTACGAGCAGTACTTC
TRBJ1-1 . . TRBV10-2 CASSLQGSTEAFF TGCGCCAGCTCACTACAGGGCTCCACTGAAGCTTTCTTT
TRBJ1-5 . TRBD1 TRBV11-3 CASSWDSSGPQHF TGTGCCAGCAGTTGGGACAGTTCGGGGCCCCAGCATTTT
TRBJ1-1 . . TRBV18 CASSLSPGEEAFF TGTGCCAGCTCACTCAGTCCAGGGGAGGAAGCTTTCTTT
TRBJ1-5 . TRBD1 TRBV10-3 CAISEAGGVIQPQHF TGTGCCATCAGTGAGGCAGGGGGCGTAATTCAGCCCCAGCATTTT
TRBJ2-2 . TRBD1 TRBV5-4 CASSWDSGELFF TGTGCCAGCAGCTGGGACAGCGGGGAGCTGTTTTTT
TRBJ2-2 . . TRBV4-3 CASSQLRQGWDTGELFF TGCGCCAGCAGCCAACTCCGGCAGGGATGGGACACCGGGGAGCTGTTTTTT
TRBJ1-4 . . TRBV7-9 CASSLATVEKLFF TGTGCCAGCAGCTTAGCGACAGTTGAAAAACTGTTTTTT